This T cell receptor beta chain was identified in a study of Ad26.COV2.S vaccination and SARS-CoV-2 variants. Across the study: By the intramuscular route, Ad26.COV2.S was given once, or twice 56 days apart.

The treatment: about 20 received Ad26.COV2.S at low or high dose, single or two shots; five or six received placebo; per-sample allocation not given. Specimens were obtained on day 63 following the first vaccine or placebo injection. Spike of the Wuhan-strain SARS-CoV-2 was expressed by an Ad26 vector, which formed the vaccine. This table comes from immunoSEQ multiplex PCR, and its TCRdb copy is limited to in-frame clones, with some not included. Altogether 350,000 to 400,000 clones are present, about nine tenths being singletons, with the ten largest covering 3.5%. The sequenced sample was peripheral blood, obtained in a trial of Ad26.COV2.S vaccine versus placebo. The TCR sequence derives from a person between 18 and 65 years old who received the Ad26.COV2.S COVID-19 vaccine or a placebo.

CDR3 nucleotides: TGTGCCAGCAGCTTACTGGGAGACAATTCACCCCTCCACTTT. Translation gives CASSLLGDNSPLHF. The V and J genes are TRBV7-2 and TRBJ1-6; D is undetermined. V was clipped by 2 bases and J by 7 bases, with 9 bases between them. The germline gives CDR1 SGHTA, CDR2 FQGNSA. There are 14 residues in the CDR3.